A selection of T cell receptor beta chains follows, all from one sample in a study of blood T cell repertoires in COVID-19. Profiled with immunoSEQ multiplex PCR; TCRdb holds only in-frame clones, not every one. The sample has 400,000 or so clones, over 75% seen once; the top ten hold about 1.1%. Sequenced: PBMCs or T cells enriched from blood (not recorded which). Every receptor here comes from a young man who had recovered from COVID-19. CDR3s include the opening cysteine and the closing phenylalanine or tryptophan. The D gene is left open where the match is weak. Clone size appears in some rows only: once, few, many, or a class for an expanded clone.

J	V	size	D	DNA	CDR3
TRBJ1-2	TRBV28	NA	TRBD1	TGTGCCAGCAGTACTCCGGGACAGGCCTATGGCTACACCTTC	CASSTPGQAYGYTF
TRBJ2-5	TRBV5-1	NA	TRBD1	TGCGCCAGCAGCCCCGGGACAGAAATTCAAGAGACCCAGTACTTC	CASSPGTEIQETQYF
TRBJ2-1	TRBV12-3/TRBV12-4	NA	NA	TGTGCCAGCAGTTTAGATAGCCGCTTTGAGCAGTTCTTC	CASSLDSRFEQFF
TRBJ2-1	TRBV28	NA	TRBD2	TGTGCCAGCCTAGCGGGAGGCCGTTACAATGAGCAGTTCTTC	CASLAGGRYNEQFF
TRBJ1-4	TRBV5-1	NA	NA	TGCGCCAGCAGCCAGGGAGGCATTCAGGAAAAACTGTTTTTT	CASSQGGIQEKLFF
TRBJ1-2	TRBV4-1	NA	TRBD1	TGCGCCAGCAGCCAAGACGGGACAGGTCGCGGCTACACCTTC	CASSQDGTGRGYTF
TRBJ1-1	TRBV3-1/TRBV3-2	NA	NA	TGTGCCAGCAGCCAACTACTAGTAGACACTGAAGCTTTCTTT	CASSQLLVDTEAFF
TRBJ2-2	TRBV7-9	few	TRBD2	TGTGCCAGCGCGGGGGAGGGCACCGGGGAGCTGTTTTTT	CASAGEGTGELFF
TRBJ1-2	TRBV5-1	few	NA	TGCGCCAGTACCCCTACACCTGCCCAGGGGTATGGCTACACCTTC	CASTPTPAQGYGYTF
TRBJ1-1	TRBV19	NA	TRBD1	TGTGCCAGCGACGTGAGGGACAGGGAGAACACTGAAGCTTTCTTT	CASDVRDRENTEAFF
TRBJ1-2	TRBV28	NA	TRBD1	TGTGCCAGCAGGATTAACAGGGGGCATGGCTACACCTTC	CASRINRGHGYTF
TRBJ2-7	TRBV19	NA	TRBD2	TGTGCCAGTAGTACCCTCTCAGGACTAGCGGGAGTAAGGGAGCAGTACTTC	CASSTLSGLAGVREQYF
TRBJ2-1	TRBV5-1	NA	TRBD2	TGCGCCAGCAGCCCGGGACTAGCCAAAAGCTACAATGAGCAGTTCTTC	CASSPGLAKSYNEQFF
TRBJ2-1	TRBV5-8	NA	TRBD1	TGTGCCAGCAGCGGATGGGGACAGGGGGTCAATGAGCAGTTCTTC	CASSGWGQGVNEQFF
TRBJ2-5	TRBV11-2	once	NA	TGTGCCAGCAGCCTCCTCCCTAGTGAGACCCAGTACTTC	CASSLLPSETQYF
TRBJ1-6	TRBV27	NA	NA	TGTGCCAGCAGTTTAAGGACAGATTCACCCCTCCACTTT	CASSLRTDSPLHF